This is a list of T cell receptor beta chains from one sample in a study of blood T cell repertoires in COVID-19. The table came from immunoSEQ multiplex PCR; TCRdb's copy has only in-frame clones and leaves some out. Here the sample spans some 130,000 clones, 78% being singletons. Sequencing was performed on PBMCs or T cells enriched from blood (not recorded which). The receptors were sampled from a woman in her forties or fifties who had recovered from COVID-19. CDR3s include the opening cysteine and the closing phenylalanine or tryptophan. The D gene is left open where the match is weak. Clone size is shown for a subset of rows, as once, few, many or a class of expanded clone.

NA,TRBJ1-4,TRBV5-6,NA,CASSFLDSIGEKLFF,TGTGCCAGCAGCTTCTTAGACTCTATAGGCGAAAAACTGTTTTTT
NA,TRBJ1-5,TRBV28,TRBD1,CASTPVQGARNQPQHF,TGTGCCAGCACCCCCGTTCAGGGGGCTCGCAATCAGCCCCAGCATTTT
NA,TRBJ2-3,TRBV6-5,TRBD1,CASSYLGQRTDTQYF,TGTGCCAGCAGTTACCTGGGACAGCGAACAGATACGCAGTATTTT
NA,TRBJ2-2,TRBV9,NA,CASSVTLSGNTGELFF,TGTGCCAGCAGCGTCACCCTCTCAGGGAACACCGGGGAGCTGTTTTTT
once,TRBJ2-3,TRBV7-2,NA,CASSSFTDTQYF,TGTGCCAGCAGCTCATTCACAGATACGCAGTATTTT
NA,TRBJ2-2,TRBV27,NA,CATWGGYTGELFF,TGTGCCACCTGGGGGGGCTACACCGGGGAGCTGTTTTTT
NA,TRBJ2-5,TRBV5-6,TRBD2,CASSQTSGGYQETQYF,TGTGCCAGCAGCCAAACTAGCGGGGGGTACCAAGAGACCCAGTACTTC
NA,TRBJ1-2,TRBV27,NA,CASSPGQSPIYGYTF,TGTGCCAGCAGCCCCGGACAGTCCCCCATCTATGGCTACACCTTC
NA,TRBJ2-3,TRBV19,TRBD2,CARIQLAGGLDTQYF,TGTGCCAGGATACAACTAGCGGGGGGGCTAGATACGCAGTATTTT
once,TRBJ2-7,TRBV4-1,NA,CASSQVVGGEQYF,TGCGCCAGCAGCCAAGTTGTCGGGGGCGAGCAGTACTTC
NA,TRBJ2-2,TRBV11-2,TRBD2,CASSPTAGAGELFF,TGTGCCAGCAGCCCGACCGCGGGGGCCGGGGAGCTGTTTTTT
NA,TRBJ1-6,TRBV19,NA,CASSPRGGDSPLHF,TGTGCCAGTAGTCCCCGGGGTGGGGATTCACCCCTCCACTTT
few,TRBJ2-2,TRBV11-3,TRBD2,CASSFPSGTGELFF,TGTGCCAGCAGCTTCCCTAGCGGAACCGGGGAGCTGTTTTTT
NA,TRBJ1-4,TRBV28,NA,CASSLLAPATNEKLFF,TGTGCCAGCAGTCTACTAGCTCCTGCAACTAATGAAAAACTGTTTTTT
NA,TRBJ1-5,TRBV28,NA,CASSLGGTGSNQPQHF,TGTGCCAGCAGTTTAGGGGGAACAGGGAGCAATCAGCCCCAGCATTTT
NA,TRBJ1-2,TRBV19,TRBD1,CASSIGGNRDRVYGYTF,TGTGCCAGTAGTATCGGGGGAAACCGGGACAGGGTGTATGGCTACACCTTC